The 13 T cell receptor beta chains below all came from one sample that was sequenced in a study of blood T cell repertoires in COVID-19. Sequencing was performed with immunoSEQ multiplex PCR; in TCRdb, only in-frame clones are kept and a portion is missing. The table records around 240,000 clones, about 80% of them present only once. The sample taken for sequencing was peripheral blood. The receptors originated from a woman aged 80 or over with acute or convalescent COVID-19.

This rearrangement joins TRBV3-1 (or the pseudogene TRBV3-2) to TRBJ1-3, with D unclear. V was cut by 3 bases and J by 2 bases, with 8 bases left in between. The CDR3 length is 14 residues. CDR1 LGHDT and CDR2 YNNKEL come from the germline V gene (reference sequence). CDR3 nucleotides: TGTGCCAGCAGCCAGGCCGTTACTGGAAACACCATATATTTT. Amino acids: CASSQAVTGNTIYF.

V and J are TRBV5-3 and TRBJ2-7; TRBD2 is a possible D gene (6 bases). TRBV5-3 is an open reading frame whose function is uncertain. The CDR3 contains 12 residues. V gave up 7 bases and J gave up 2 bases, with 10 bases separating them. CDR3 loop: CARDGTAYEQYF. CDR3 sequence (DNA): TGTGCCAGAGACGGGACTGCCTACGAGCAGTACTTC.

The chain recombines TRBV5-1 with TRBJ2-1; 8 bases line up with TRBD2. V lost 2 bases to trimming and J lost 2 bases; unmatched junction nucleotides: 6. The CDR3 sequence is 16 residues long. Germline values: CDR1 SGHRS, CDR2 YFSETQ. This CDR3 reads CASSFRSGSTYNEQFF. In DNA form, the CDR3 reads TGCGCCAGCAGCTTTAGGAGCGGGAGTACCTACAATGAGCAGTTCTTC. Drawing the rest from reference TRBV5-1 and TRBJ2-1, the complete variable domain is KAGVTQTPRYLIKTRGQQVTLSCSPISGHRSVSWYQQTPGQGLQFLFEYFSETQRNKGNFPGRFSGRQFSNSRSEMNVSTLELGDSALYLCASSFRSGSTYNEQFFGPGTRLTVL.

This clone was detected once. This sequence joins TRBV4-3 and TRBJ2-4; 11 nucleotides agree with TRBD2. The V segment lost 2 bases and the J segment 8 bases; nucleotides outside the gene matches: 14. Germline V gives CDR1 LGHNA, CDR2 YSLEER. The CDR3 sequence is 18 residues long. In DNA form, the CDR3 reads TGCGCCAGCAGCCAACAATCTAGCGGGAGGTCGGGGGTTGACATTCAGTACTTC. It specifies CASSQQSSGRSGVDIQYF.

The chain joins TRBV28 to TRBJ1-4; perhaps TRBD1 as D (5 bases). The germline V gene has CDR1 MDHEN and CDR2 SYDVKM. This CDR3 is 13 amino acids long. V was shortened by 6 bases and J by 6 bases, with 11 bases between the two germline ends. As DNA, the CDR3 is TGTGCCAGCAGCCGGGGACTAGATGAAAAACTGTTTTTT. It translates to CASSRGLDEKLFF.

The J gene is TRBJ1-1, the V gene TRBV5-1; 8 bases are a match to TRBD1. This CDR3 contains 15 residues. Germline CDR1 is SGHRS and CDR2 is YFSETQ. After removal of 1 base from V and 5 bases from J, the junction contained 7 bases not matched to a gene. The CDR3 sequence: CASSLLGQGGTEAFF. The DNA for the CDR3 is TGCGCCAGCAGCTTGCTTGGACAGGGTGGGACTGAAGCTTTCTTT.

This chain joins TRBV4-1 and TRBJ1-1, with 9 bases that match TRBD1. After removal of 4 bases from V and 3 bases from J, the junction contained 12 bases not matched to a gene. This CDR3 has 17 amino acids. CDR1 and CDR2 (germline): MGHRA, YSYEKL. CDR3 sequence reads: CASSRGWTGAGDTEAFF. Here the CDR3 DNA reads TGCGCCAGCAGCCGAGGATGGACAGGGGCGGGCGACACTGAAGCTTTCTTT.

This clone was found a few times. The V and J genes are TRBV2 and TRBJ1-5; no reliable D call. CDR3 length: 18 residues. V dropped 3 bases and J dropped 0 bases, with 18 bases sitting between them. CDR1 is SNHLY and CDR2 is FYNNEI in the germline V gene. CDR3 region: CASSEIFGEDYSNQPQHF. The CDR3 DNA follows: TGTGCCAGCAGTGAGATCTTCGGTGAAGATTATAGCAATCAGCCCCAGCATTTT.

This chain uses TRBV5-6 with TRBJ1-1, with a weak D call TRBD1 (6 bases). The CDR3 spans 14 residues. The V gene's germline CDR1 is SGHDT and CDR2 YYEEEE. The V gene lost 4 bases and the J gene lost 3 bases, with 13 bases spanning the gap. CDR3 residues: CASSPQGWDTEAFF. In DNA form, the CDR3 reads TGTGCCAGCAGCCCACAGGGTTGGGACACTGAAGCTTTCTTT.

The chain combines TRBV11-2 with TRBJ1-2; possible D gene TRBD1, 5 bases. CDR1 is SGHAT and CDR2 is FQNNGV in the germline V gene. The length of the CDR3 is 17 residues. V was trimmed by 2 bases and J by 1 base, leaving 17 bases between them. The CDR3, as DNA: TGTGCCAGCAGCTTACAATCCGGGGGAACGAATAACTATGGCTACACCTTC. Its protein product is CASSLQSGGTNNYGYTF.

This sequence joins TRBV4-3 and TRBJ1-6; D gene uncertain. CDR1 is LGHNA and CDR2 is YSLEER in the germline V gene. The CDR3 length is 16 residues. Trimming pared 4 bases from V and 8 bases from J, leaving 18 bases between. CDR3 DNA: TGCGCCAGCAGCCGGCGTAGAGACGTGGGAGATTCACCCCTCCACTTT. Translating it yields CASSRRRDVGDSPLHF.

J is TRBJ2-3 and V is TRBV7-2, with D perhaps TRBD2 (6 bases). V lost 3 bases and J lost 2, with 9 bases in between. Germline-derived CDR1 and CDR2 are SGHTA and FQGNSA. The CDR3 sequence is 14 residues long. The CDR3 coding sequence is TGTGCCAGCAGCTTCGAGCGGGTCACAGATACGCAGTATTTT. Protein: CASSFERVTDTQYF.

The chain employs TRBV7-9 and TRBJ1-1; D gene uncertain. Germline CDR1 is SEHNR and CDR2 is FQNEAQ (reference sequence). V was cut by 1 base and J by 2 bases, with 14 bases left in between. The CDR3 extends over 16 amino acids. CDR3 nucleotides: TGTGCCAGCAGCTTAGTCAGGAGCCGGGGAAACACTGAAGCTTTCTTT. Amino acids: CASSLVRSRGNTEAFF.